A single sample gave rise to the 10 T cell receptor beta chains below, sequenced in a study of long-term antiretroviral therapy in people with HIV. The libraries were made with immunoSEQ v3.0 at survey level. TCRdb's copy holds only in-frame clones and misses some; the assay was immunoSEQ multiplex PCR. The table includes about 30,000 clones, 94% detected once. The sample in question was unsorted PBMCs, obtained 7.4 years after starting antiretroviral therapy. Receptors originate from a man aged 45-65 years with HIV.

The chain is built from TRBV12-5 and TRBJ1-4; D may be TRBD1 (6 bases). Germline CDR1 reads LGHNT; CDR2 reads FRNRAP. V dropped 1 base and J dropped 6 bases, with 12 bases sitting between them. The CDR3 has 15 residues. CDR3 region: CASGLAQNRDEKLFF. The CDR3 DNA reads TGTGCTAGTGGTTTGGCCCAAAACAGGGATGAAAAACTGTTTTTT.

This clone was counted a single time. V and J are TRBV6-5 and TRBJ2-3; a weak D match, TRBD1 (7 bases). Trimming removed 5 bases from V and 0 bases from J, with 12 bases in between. CDR3 length equals 15 residues. CDR1 MNHEY and CDR2 SVGAGI come from the germline V gene. DNA for the CDR3: TGTGCCAGCAGTCGCGGGACAGCTAGCACAGATACGCAGTATTTT. Its translation is CASSRGTASTDTQYF.

The rearrangement joins TRBV5-1 to TRBJ1-2; a possible D gene is TRBD1 (5 bases). The CDR3 runs 15 residues. Per germline, CDR1 SGHRS and CDR2 YFSETQ. V shed 0 bases and J shed 8 bases, with 17 bases lying between them. This CDR3 is CASSLDRGNFGGYTF. DNA of the CDR3: TGCGCCAGCAGCTTGGATCGGGGGAACTTTGGCGGCTACACCTTC.

This clone was detected only once. The chain recombines TRBV27 with TRBJ2-3; no definite D call. This CDR3 is built from 16 residues. Germline CDR1 reads MNHEY; CDR2 reads SMNVEV (reference sequence). V was trimmed by 0 bases and J by 7 bases, leaving 17 bases between them. The CDR3 reads CASSLSTLGKWNTQYF. The CDR3, as DNA: TGTGCCAGCAGTTTATCGACTTTGGGAAAATGGAATACGCAGTATTTT.

As DNA, the CDR3 is TGTGCCAGCAGCTTAGTTGGCGGGGCGATGAGGGGGGCCAACGTCCTGACTTTC. Encoded protein: CASSLVGGAMRGANVLTF. The genes are TRBV7-2 and TRBJ2-6, with D perhaps TRBD2 (6 bases). There are 18 residues in the CDR3. Trimming cost V 1 base and J 4 bases, with 17 bases left between them. Germline values: CDR1 SGHTA, CDR2 FQGNSA.

The gene calls are TRBV2 and TRBJ2-2; D may match TRBD1 or TRBD2 (6 bases each). Germline CDR1 SNHLY, CDR2 FYNNEI. The CDR3 has 14 amino acids. Trimming took 6 bases from V and 7 from J, leaving 15 bases between them. The CDR3 bases are TGTGCCAGCAGGAGGGGGGATAAGGACGGGGAGCTGTTTTTT. Translation: CASRRGDKDGELFF.

The V and J genes are TRBV5-6 and TRBJ2-3, with D tentatively TRBD2 (5 bases). Per the germline V gene, CDR1 is SGHDT and CDR2 is YYEEEE. This CDR3 is 16 amino acids long. V dropped 0 bases and J dropped 11 bases, with 22 bases sitting between them. CDR3 protein: CASSLGPLAGLEGQYF. The CDR3 DNA follows: TGTGCCAGCAGCTTGGGTCCGCTCGCTGGACTTGAGGGGCAGTATTTT.

The chain joins TRBV4-2 to TRBJ1-2; D ambiguous. Germline CDR1 LGHNA, CDR2 YNFKEQ. The length of the CDR3 is 14 residues. Between the trimmed V and J ends, which lost 0 bases and 3 bases, there was a span of 8 bases. CDR3 sequence: CASSQEGQYYGYTF. Written as DNA, the CDR3 is TGTGCCAGCAGCCAAGAGGGCCAGTACTATGGCTACACCTTC.

The V and J genes are TRBV10-3 and TRBJ2-3, with 8 nucleotides matching TRBD2. V was clipped by 7 bases and J by 2 bases; unmatched bases: 5. Germline V CDR1 and CDR2: ENHRY, SYGVKD. The CDR3 loop spans 14 amino acids. The CDR3 sequence: CAIMGGGFTDTQYF. In DNA form, the CDR3 reads TGTGCCATCATGGGCGGGGGGTTCACAGATACGCAGTATTTT.

This rearrangement joins TRBV27 to TRBJ1-2; D might be TRBD1 (5 bases). Germline assignment: CDR1 MNHEY and CDR2 SMNVEV (reference sequence). Trimming left V 1 base short and J 5 bases short, with 17 bases between. The CDR3 sequence is 16 residues long. CDR3 sequence: CASSLFAQAAPYGYTF. Here the CDR3 DNA reads TGTGCCAGCAGTTTATTTGCACAGGCCGCCCCGTATGGCTACACCTTC.